The 8 T cell receptor beta chains presented below share a single source sample, sequenced in a study of T cell responses to AZD1222 COVID-19 vaccine. TCRdb keeps only in-frame clones here, not all; method: immunoSEQ multiplex PCR. Among 150,000 to 200,000 clones listed, 94% were seen once. The sequencing here drew on peripheral blood, taken 28 days after the second AZD1222 dose. Receptors were obtained from an adult who received the AZD1222 COVID-19 vaccine.

The rearrangement uses TRBV6-5 and TRBJ1-1; 7 nucleotides match TRBD1. CDR1 and CDR2 from the germline V gene are MNHEY and SVGAGI. The CDR3 runs 15 residues. The trim removed 0 bases at V and 1 base at J, leaving 2 bases unmatched. CDR3 residues: CASSYSTGSNTEAFF. The CDR3 nucleotides read TGTGCCAGCAGTTACTCGACAGGGTCGAACACTGAAGCTTTCTTT.

The V and J genes are TRBV19 and TRBJ2-1; 9 nucleotides align to TRBD2. The CDR3 extends over 16 amino acids. Trimming at V came to 6 bases and at J to 0 bases, leaving 6 bases not matched to a gene. Germline assignment: CDR1 LNHDA and CDR2 SQIVND (reference sequence). CDR3 DNA sequence: TGTGCCAGTAGGTGGACTAGCGAATACTCCTACAATGAGCAGTTCTTC. Translation gives CASRWTSEYSYNEQFF.

This chain joins TRBV5-5 and TRBJ2-1, with D possibly being TRBD2 (6 bases). The CDR3 length is 16 residues. Germline assignment: CDR1 SGHKS and CDR2 YYEKEE (reference sequence). Trimming pared 4 bases from V and 4 bases from J, leaving 18 bases between. The CDR3 coding sequence is TGTGCCAGCAGCCCGTCCCGAGCGGGCGTGTACAATGAGCAGTTCTTC. Translating gives CASSPSRAGVYNEQFF.

In this sample, this clone turned up a few times. Other DNA sequences from this sample encode an identical CDR3 as well. V is TRBV5-1 and J is TRBJ1-5; possibly TRBD1 for D (5 bases). Germline assignment: CDR1 SGHRS and CDR2 YFSETQ. V lost 1 base and J 0 bases, leaving 11 bases between the germline ends. This CDR3 contains 16 residues. CDR3 region: CASSLWGLDSNQPQHF. CDR3 in DNA: TGCGCCAGCAGCTTGTGGGGACTCGATAGCAATCAGCCCCAGCATTTT.

The chain joins TRBV2 to TRBJ2-5; D uncertain. In germline, CDR1 is SNHLY, CDR2 FYNNEI. The CDR3 is 14 residues long. Trimming took 2 bases from V and 5 from J, leaving 12 bases between them. The CDR3 bases are TGTGCCAGCAGTGAAACCAATCTGCGGGAGACCCAGTACTTC. Translating it yields CASSETNLRETQYF.

This clone was recorded once. The chain links TRBV29-1 to TRBJ2-2, with 9 bases that match TRBD1. Germline lookup yields CDR1 SQVTM and CDR2 ANQGSEA. This CDR3 has 15 amino acids. The J segment lost 7 bases and the V segment lost 6 bases, leaving 12 bases of the junction unmatched. The CDR3 DNA reads as TGCAGCGTCCCGCCCCGACAGGGGGGCGGCGGGGAGCTGTTTTTT. The encoded protein is CSVPPRQGGGGELFF.

The rearrangement uses TRBV19 and TRBJ2-4; D is uncertain. The ends were cut back, 6 bases at V and 1 base at J, with 7 bases in the middle. The germline V gene encodes CDR1 LNHDA and CDR2 SQIVND (reference sequence). This CDR3 contains 13 residues. CDR3 DNA sequence: TGTGCCAGTAGGACCGAGGCCAAAAACATTCAGTACTTC. Translating gives CASRTEAKNIQYF.

The gene calls are TRBV12-3 or TRBV12-4 and TRBJ2-2, with no clear D. The V end was cut by 3 bases, the J end by 7 bases, with 9 bases between. The CDR3 runs to 13 residues. The DNA of the CDR3 is TGTGCCAGCAGTTTCCTGAACGGCGGGGAGCTGTTTTTT. Residues: CASSFLNGGELFF.